The entry below describes one T cell receptor beta chain. Its cognate antigen has yet to be identified. No base-level quality is on record; no much larger clone is a single base apart. The immunoSEQ Assay, a bias-controlled multiplex PCR, was used to amplify TCRbeta CDR3 regions from genomic DNA. Concerning the study's data processing: Nucleated cell counts per sample were estimated from amplification of reference gene primers within the assay. To quantify the absolute abundance of each unique TCRbeta CDR3 rearrangement, sequence reads were collapsed and filtered. For each sample, productive Simpson clonality was calculated by taking the square root of Simpson's diversity index across productive rearrangements. The table comes from immuneACCESS by way of TCRdb, which keeps in-frame sequences with V and J called. Part of the clones is missing from these tables; in studies checked, under half for an unresolved V gene and the rest for unknown reasons. V and J calls and clone size are those listed in that table; D and trimming were worked out from the DNA. The sample includes fewer than 40,000 clones, with around four fifths observed a single time. The ten largest clones represent roughly 14% of the sample.

This sample is part of a study of blood T cell repertoires in COVID-19 (dated by TCRdb to between 2020 and 2021). With respect to the entire study: The collaborator samples originated in the United States, Italy and Spain and spanned the acute and convalescent phases of COVID-19. The prospective study material was composed of cDNA or gDNA derived from T cells, B-cell-depleted T cells, or PBMCs. Subjects who had been exposed to COVID-19, were actively infected with it, or had recovered from it provided the deeply sampled blood TCRbeta repertoires that made up the dataset. The repertoires were made available in a free public database intended to serve as a resource for research on the immune response to SARS-CoV-2. Samples came from the ongoing ImmuneRACE study (first 160 participants) plus 1,254 subjects from 6 global collaborators. A de-identified subject ID, COVID-19 status, age in years and sex were almost always included in the sample metadata. Where available, HLA class I and class II types were obtained from metadata supplied by the sample provider rather than from assay-based typing. Broader findings and caveats from the paper: The quantity of clinical and demographic metadata differed by source and by participant and was supplied without curation.

Each collaborating institution followed its own protocols to collect whole blood in K2EDTA tubes. For TCRbeta analysis, collaborators shipped samples in one of three forms: frozen whole blood, isolated PBMCs, or DNA extracted from either of those sample types. The cysteine opens and the phenylalanine closes a CDR3 of 16 amino acids. The entry retains the CDR3 DNA only, 48 bases that are in frame from base 1. For CDR1 and CDR2, the germline V gene (reference sequence) lists LGHDT and YNNKEL. V and J are truncated by 1 base and 0 bases respectively, leaving an intervening sequence of 10 bases. The source material was peripheral blood. The source is a human donor in a cohort sampled during active COVID-19. This chain is built from TRBV3-1 (or the pseudogene TRBV3-2) and TRBJ2-1; the D region possibly corresponds to TRBD2 (7 bases align). The CDR3 amino acid sequence is: CASSQGRGASYNEQFF. The DNA sequence reads TGTGCCAGCAGCCAAGGCCGGGGGGCCTCCTACAATGAGCAGTTCTTC.